One T cell receptor (beta chain) is described in this entry. This clone was observed a single time. Its antigen has not been determined. A junction end diverges from the germline sequence, so it may reflect a read error. This record belongs to a study of blood T cell repertoires in COVID-19 (dated by TCRdb to 2019 to 2021). Looking at the study overall: Samples covering the acute and convalescent phases of COVID-19 were provided by collaborators in the United States, Italy and Spain. The material from the prospective study consisted of cDNA or gDNA derived from T cells, B-cell-depleted T cells, or PBMCs. The dataset comprised deeply sampled blood TCRbeta repertoires from subjects exposed to, actively infected with, or recovered from COVID-19. The repertoires were made available in a free public database intended to serve as a resource for research on the immune response to SARS-CoV-2. Samples came from the ongoing ImmuneRACE study (first 160 participants) plus 1,254 subjects from 6 global collaborators. Sample metadata almost always included a de-identified subject ID, COVID-19 status, age in years and sex. Where available, HLA class I and class II types were obtained from metadata supplied by the sample provider rather than from assay-based typing.

In Seattle, one collaborating source enrolled patients while the infection was active and tracked those patients longitudinally over the course of disease. Whole blood was collected in K2EDTA tubes by collaborating institutions according to the institutions' own protocols. For TCRbeta analysis, collaborators shipped samples in one of three forms: frozen whole blood, isolated PBMCs, or DNA extracted from either of those sample types. Including cysteine and phenylalanine, the CDR3 has 16 amino acids. Only the CDR3 region is kept as DNA, spanning 48 bases read in frame from base 1. Taken from the germline V gene, the CDR1 and CDR2 loops are SGHAT and FQNNGV. Overall results and qualifications from the work: The amount of clinical and demographic metadata varied by source and participant and was provided uncurated.

TCRbeta CDR3 regions were amplified from genomic DNA using the immunoSEQ Assay, a bias-controlled multiplex PCR. As for how the authors treated the data: Within the assay, amplification of reference gene primers was used to estimate how many nucleated cells each sample contained. To quantify the absolute abundance of each unique TCRbeta CDR3 rearrangement, sequence reads were collapsed and filtered. For each sample, productive Simpson clonality was calculated as the square root of Simpson's diversity index across productive rearrangements. TCRdb re-hosts the immuneACCESS table, in-frame sequences only. Its copies lack some clones; in the studies checked, an unresolved V gene accounts for under half of them, and the cause for the rest is not known. That table gives V, J and clone size, and the DNA gave D and trimming. A total of a few hundred thousand clones appear in this sample, about 88% of them only once. 15% to 20% of the sample lies in the top ten.

The receptor was derived from a man aged 45-60 years with COVID-19, enrolled during active disease. The chain joins TRBV11-2 to TRBJ2-5; a weak D assignment points to TRBD1 (6 bases agree). The sequencing input was peripheral blood. The sequenced DNA: TGTGCCAGCAGCATAGACTCAGGTACAGGGCAAGAGACCCAGTACTTC. It codes for CASSIDSGTGQETQYF.